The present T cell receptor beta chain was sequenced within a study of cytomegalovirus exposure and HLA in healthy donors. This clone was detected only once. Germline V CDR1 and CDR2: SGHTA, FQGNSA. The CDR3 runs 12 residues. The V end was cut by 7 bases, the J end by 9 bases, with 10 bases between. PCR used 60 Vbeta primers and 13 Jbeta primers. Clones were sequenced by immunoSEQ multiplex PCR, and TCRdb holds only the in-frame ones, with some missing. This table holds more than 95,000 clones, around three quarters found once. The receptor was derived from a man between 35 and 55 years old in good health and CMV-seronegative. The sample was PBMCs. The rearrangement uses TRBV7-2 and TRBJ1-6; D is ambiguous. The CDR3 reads CASTFGFSPLHF. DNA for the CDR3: TGTGCCAGCACCTTCGGGTTTTCACCCCTCCACTTT.